This TCR beta chain was captured in a study of blood T cell repertoires in COVID-19. In the authors' methods: Scientists estimated how many nucleated cells there were by amplifying reference gene primers. Some clones are missing from TCRdb's copy, which holds only in-frame ones; the method was immunoSEQ multiplex PCR. The V and J calls and clone size are taken from that table; D and trimming were inferred from the DNA. The data show 200,000 to 250,000 clones, with more than 70% seen just once and 15% to 20% held by the top ten. Enrolment of Seattle patients took place during active infection, and they were followed longitudinally. This CDR3 has 13 amino acids. Germline V lookup: CDR1 SQVTM, CDR2 ANQGSEA. Trimming stripped 4 bases from V and 2 bases from J, with 8 bases between.

V and J are TRBV29-1 and TRBJ2-2; a weak D match, TRBD2 (5 bases). The receptor comes from a man aged 50 or older with COVID-19, enrolled during active disease. The sample was peripheral blood. The CDR3: CSVGTFNTGELFF. Written as DNA, the CDR3 is TGCAGCGTTGGGACTTTTAACACCGGGGAGCTGTTTTTT.